The rows below give T cell receptor beta chains drawn from one sample of a study of graft-versus-host responses after intestinal transplantation. Antigens of these TCRs are unknown. Sequenced by immunoSEQ multiplex PCR; TCRdb stores in-frame clones only, minus some. The sample shows tens of thousands of clones, 91% of them seen only once. Specimen: unstimulated CD4+ T cells sorted from spleen or lymph node cells, collected before intestinal transplant. The receptors originated from a human donor who received an intestinal transplant. Each CDR3 is given with its conserved first and last residue. Where a row states a size, it is once, few, many or the class of an expanded clone; other rows omit it.

v_call,j_call,clone_size,cdr3_aa
TRBV11-3,TRBJ2-7,.,CASSLLFRDEQYF
TRBV5-6,TRBJ2-3,.,CASSFGGEDTQYF
TRBV4-1,TRBJ1-2,.,CASSPLTGFYGYTF
TRBV5-1,TRBJ2-7,.,CASSLGQLYYEQYF
TRBV19,TRBJ2-2,.,CASSIYLGQRYNTGELFF
TRBV5-4,TRBJ1-1,once,CASSPTPGIGNTEAFF
TRBV6-6,TRBJ2-2,.,CASSYSRQGSGELFF
TRBV16,TRBJ1-2,.,CASSHYRDFIHGYTF
TRBV2,TRBJ1-2,few,CASSDRGPYGYTF
TRBV7-9,TRBJ1-2,.,CASSPYEGREDGYTF
TRBV7-9,TRBJ2-3,.,CASSLEVRPLHATQYF
TRBV30,TRBJ2-1,once,CAWRGTGPPNEQFF
TRBV6-6,TRBJ2-1,.,CASSYSGGVNEQFF
TRBV9,TRBJ2-5,.,CASGAGETQYF
TRBV18,TRBJ1-1,.,CASSFRQGDTEAFF
TRBV9,TRBJ2-3,.,CASSYYPGLAGFSTDTQYF
TRBV5-6,TRBJ2-3,.,CASSFAPGRGGGTQYF
TRBV5-1,TRBJ2-3,.,CASSASGGGIDTQYF
TRBV6-5,TRBJ1-6,.,CASSPTSSYNSPLHF
TRBV7-2,TRBJ2-7,.,CASSFRDSSYEQYF
TRBV7-2,TRBJ2-7,.,CASSLVFDRSYEQYF
TRBV5-1,TRBJ2-7,.,CASSTGDRGSEQYF
TRBV6-5,TRBJ1-5,.,CASSYSRDQPQHF
TRBV19,TRBJ1-5,.,CASSLHGSNQPQHF
TRBV30,TRBJ1-4,.,CAWSWTATNEKLFF
TRBV6-5,TRBJ2-7,once,CASSSETDSYEQYF
TRBV7-2,TRBJ2-2,.,CASSFGQGAVGELFF
TRBV6-1,TRBJ2-7,.,CASMTGLWGSYEQYF
TRBV4-1,TRBJ2-7,.,CASGRDRGPYEQYF
TRBV11-2,TRBJ2-7,.,CASSQGYTYEQYF
TRBV5-8,TRBJ2-1,.,CASSLVRDEQFF
TRBV5-4,TRBJ1-2,.,CASSWKGSNYGYTF
TRBV6-6,TRBJ1-6,few,CASSPDRTNSPLHF
TRBV6-5,TRBJ1-1,.,CASSYGRNTEAFF
TRBV7-2,TRBJ1-5,.,CASSLVVGGRSSQPQHF
TRBV19,TRBJ1-2,.,CASTFGTGYGYTF